This T cell receptor beta chain was obtained from a study of Tregs in tolerant kidney transplant recipients. About the study: Sorting of CD4+CD25+CD127- cells followed roughly three-day belatacept mixed lymphocyte reactions, sometimes with roughly 5-day graft donor restimulation. Study observations and caveats: Findings come from small patient numbers and require larger validation.

The method was immunoSEQ multiplex PCR; TCRdb's version includes in-frame clones alone and lacks a portion of them. The sample shows 15,000 to 20,000 clones, less than 80% of them seen only once. This clone was seen more than once but under ten times. Its antigen is unidentified. CDR3 size: 15 residues. Trimming cost V 0 bases and J 4 bases, with 13 bases left between them. Germline loops: CDR1 KGHSH, CDR2 LQKENI. The rearrangement joins TRBV18 to TRBJ2-7; D is uncertain. The sequence was obtained from a human donor in good health. Sequenced: Tregs from blood cultured with allogeneic cells. The CDR3 here is CASSPPGKIRYEQYF. The CDR3 DNA reads as TGTGCCAGCTCACCACCGGGAAAGATTAGGTACGAGCAGTACTTC.